This note documents a single T cell receptor beta chain sequence. Generated by immunoSEQ multiplex PCR, the TCRdb table keeps only in-frame clones and is missing some. This sample has 700,000 or so clones; around 85% occur once, and the top ten carry under 0.012%. The record originates from a study of shared T cell receptors in the human thymus. The CDR3 spans 14 residues. The V end was cut by 2 bases, the J end by 0 bases, with 7 bases between. Germline CDR1 and CDR2: WSHSY and SAAADI. These data also formed part of another study, on human thymus T cells.

The material sequenced was thymocytes. V usage is TRBV10-2 and J usage is TRBJ1-1; D is unclear. The receptor was isolated from a girl under two years old with a congenital heart defect. The CDR3 sequence: CASSETQMNTEAFF. The CDR3 nucleotides read TGCGCCAGCAGTGAGACACAGATGAACACTGAAGCTTTCTTT.